This T cell receptor (beta chain) was identified during a study of shared clonotypes between healthy human individuals. Comment on this clone: Its target is not known.

General study findings and limits: Larger estimated richness was generally seen in naive subsets than in memory subsets. Incompleteness in sorted-subset sequencing, despite large depth, was shown by rarefaction.

As handled by the study authors: Filtering differed for immunoSEQ, which gave only junction sequences without quality scores. Measured with immunoSEQ multiplex PCR; TCRdb has only the in-frame clones, and not every one. For V, J and clone size, that table is used; D and trimming come from the DNA. The profile shows about 1.1 million clones, approximately 78% of them singletons. The receptor was isolated from a man between 18 and 29 years old in good health. Some clones in this sample may be carry-over from other donors' samples. Sequencing was carried out using memory CD4+ T cells from PBMCs. Documented subset: CD45RA-negative fraction.

CDR3 loop: CASGGVSPNYGYTF. The DNA of the CDR3 is TGTGCCAGCGGCGGAGTGAGCCCAAACTATGGCTACACCTTC. This sequence joins TRBV28 and TRBJ1-2; D is undetermined. Trimming took 8 bases from V and 2 from J, leaving 15 bases between them. The CDR3 contains 14 residues. Germline loops: CDR1 MDHEN, CDR2 SYDVKM.